This T cell receptor beta chain was captured by sequencing in a study of CD8 T cells in seronegative destructive rheumatoid arthritis (dated by TCRdb to 2018 to 2021). Describing the broader study: At the time of sampling, seven of the eight CND-RA patients were on biological drugs. The study compared peripheral CD8+ TCRbeta repertoires from patients with CCP-negative destructive rheumatoid arthritis (CND-RA) against repertoires from newly diagnosed seropositive RA, seronegative RA and healthy controls. The seropositive RA, seronegative RA and healthy control comparison cohorts were taken from a previously published TCRbeta dataset and were not newly sequenced.

A negative result on the clinical CCP2 antibody test was shown by CND-RA patients, and progression of joint destruction was observed despite active therapy. Every CND-RA patient showed typical joint destruction in the wrists and ankles and had failed conventional anti-rheumatic therapy. CND-RA patients were sampled not at diagnosis but after long disease histories, which in several cases spanned decades. Around 50 millilitres of EDTA-anticoagulated peripheral blood were drawn from each patient. Peripheral blood mononuclear cells were isolated by Ficoll-Paque PLUS density gradient separation. AutoMACS magnetic bead positive selection was used to isolate CD8+ cells from fresh or cryopreserved PBMCs, and flow cytometry was used to check purity. Genomic DNA was extracted using Nucleospin Tissue or Tissue XS kits and then quantified on a Qubit 2.0 fluorometer. Following the manufacturer's instructions, genomic DNA from CD8+ cells served as the input for TCRbeta sequencing. The immunoSEQ assay was used for TCRbeta sequencing, which was carried out at a genomics technology centre in Finland. The authors' analysis ran thus. Clonotype tables generated by the immunoSEQ preprocessing pipeline were converted into VDJtools format, and non-productive clonotypes were filtered out. Samples below 10,000 reads were excluded and the rest subsampled to 10,000 reads; most of the eight CND-RA samples passed. The VDJtools CalcDiversityStats function was applied to data subsampled to 10,000 reads to calculate Shannon-Wiener, Simpson and clonality indices. To infer antigen specificity, non-singleton TCRbeta clonotypes were hard-matched against VDJdb, meaning no mismatches were allowed. CDR3 sequences that differed by a single amino acid (Hamming distance 1) were grouped into clusters that potentially share antigen targets. Group enrichment of public clonotypes was tested with one-sided Fisher's exact tests after groups were resampled to six samples, with the procedure repeated ten times. TCRdb re-hosts the immuneACCESS table, in-frame sequences only. Its copies lack some clones; in the studies checked, an unresolved V gene accounts for under half of them, and the cause for the rest is not known. V and J calls plus clone size are reproduced from that table; the DNA served to infer D and trimming. The sample yields under 15,000 clones; about four fifths were counted once. The ten biggest clones cover about 30% of the sample.

Note on this clone: The antigen it recognizes is unknown. Qualities for individual bases were not recorded, and no much larger clone is one base off.

The investigation overall reported the following: In the absence of diagnostic samples, TCR repertoire differences may be partly attributable to poor disease control over the years rather than being present at onset. The study acknowledged the small size of the CND-RA cohort as a limitation. With age adjusted for, CD8+ TCRbeta repertoires in CND-RA patients appeared less diverse and more clonal than repertoires in other RA subtypes. Compared with controls and other RA subtypes, CND-RA repertoires contained more CMV-reactive and fewer influenza A-reactive CD8+ TCRbeta sequences. Across the 90,000 to 150,000 clonotypes tested, no public clonotype enrichment remained significant after Benjamini-Hochberg correction. The authors read the apparently distinct set of enriched public clonotypes carried by CND-RA patients as support for a separate disease subset.

The CDR3, cysteine through phenylalanine, is 14 amino acids long. The CDR3 DNA has 42 bases and is translated from base 1. Cut back by 8 bases and 3 bases, the V and J ends lie 16 bases apart. The germline V gene encodes CDR1 SNHLY and CDR2 FYNNEI. The source of this sequence is a woman aged 30-55 years with seronegative destructive rheumatoid arthritis. This receptor chain uses TRBV2 and TRBJ1-1; the D region possibly corresponds to TRBD1 (6 bases align). Material: CD8+ T cells from blood. The CDR3 here reads CASGGPPEYTEAFF. The DNA sequence reads TGTGCCAGCGGGGGCCCCCCCGAGTACACTGAAGCTTTCTTT.